These 20 T cell receptor beta chains share one sample of origin, sequenced in a study of blood T cell repertoires in COVID-19. Method: immunoSEQ multiplex PCR; TCRdb's copy keeps in-frame clones and lacks some. The sample consists of approximately 470,000 clones, roughly 87% of them appearing once. Sequenced material: PBMCs or T cells enriched from blood (not recorded which). Source of these receptors: a woman aged 18-29 years who had recovered from COVID-19.

The chain carries TRBV7-2 and TRBJ1-1; 9 bases match TRBD1. V was clipped by 5 bases and J by 0 bases; unmatched bases: 10. Germline CDR1 reads SGHTA; CDR2 reads FQGNSA. The CDR3 has 17 amino acids. CDR3 region: CASSPVGTGTMNTEAFF. The CDR3 DNA reads as TGTGCCAGCAGCCCCGTAGGGACAGGGACGATGAACACTGAAGCTTTCTTT. The full variable domain, rest sourced from reference TRBV7-2 and TRBJ1-1, is GAGVSQSPSNKVTEKGKDVELRCDPISGHTALYWYRQSLGQGLEFLIYFQGNSAPDKSGLPSDRFSAERTGGSVSTLTIQRTQQEDSAVYLCASSPVGTGTMNTEAFFGQGTRLTVV.

J is TRBJ1-1 and V is TRBV27; D might be TRBD1 (6 bases). The CDR3 is 12 residues long. From germline, CDR1 is MNHEY and CDR2 SMNVEV (reference sequence). V was shortened by 4 bases and J by 9 bases, with 12 bases between the two germline ends. CDR3 residues: CASSSNRVQAFF. The CDR3 bases are TGTGCCAGCAGTTCTAACAGGGTACAAGCTTTCTTT.

This clone was found once. This sequence joins TRBV4-1 and TRBJ1-2, with D possibly matching TRBD1 (5 bases). Germline loops: CDR1 MGHRA, CDR2 YSYEKL. The CDR3 extends over 16 amino acids. The ends were cut back, 0 bases at V and 2 bases at J, with 13 bases in the middle. The CDR3 sequence: CASSQDQGSKNYGYTF. CDR3 sequence (DNA): TGCGCCAGCAGCCAAGATCAGGGAAGTAAGAACTATGGCTACACCTTC.

This sequence joins TRBV5-5 and TRBJ2-7; D ambiguous. Per the germline V gene, CDR1 is SGHKS and CDR2 is YYEKEE (reference sequence). V was shortened by 4 bases and J by 4 bases, with 6 bases between the two germline ends. The CDR3 loop spans 11 amino acids. The CDR3 is CASSPGYEQYF. CDR3 coding DNA: TGTGCCAGCAGCCCGGGTTACGAGCAGTACTTC.

This chain links TRBV5-5 with TRBJ2-3, with D uncertain. The germline V gene encodes CDR1 SGHKS and CDR2 YYEKEE (reference sequence). Between the trimmed V and J ends, which lost 3 bases and 0 bases, there was a span of 8 bases. This CDR3 region has 14 residues. The CDR3 DNA reads TGTGCCAGCAGCTCGCTCCTAAGCACAGATACGCAGTATTTT. It specifies CASSSLLSTDTQYF. The variable domain in full, completed from reference TRBV5-5 and TRBJ2-3, reads DAGVTQSPTHLIKTRGQQVTLRCSPISGHKSVSWYQQVLGQGPQFIFQYYEKEERGRGNFPDRFSARQFPNYSSELNVNALLLGDSALYLCASSSLLSTDTQYFGPGTRLTVL.

The chain recombines TRBV3-1 (or the pseudogene TRBV3-2) with TRBJ2-3, with 7 bases that match TRBD2. V was clipped by 0 bases and J by 2 bases; unmatched bases: 5. Germline-derived CDR1 and CDR2 are LGHDT and YNNKEL (reference sequence). CDR3 length: 16 amino acids. The CDR3 DNA reads as TGTGCCAGCAGCCAAGATCTGGGGGGGGACACAGATACGCAGTATTTT. Residues: CASSQDLGGDTDTQYF.

The chain recombines TRBV27 with TRBJ1-1; D is possibly TRBD1 (6 bases). V was pared by 6 bases and J by 3 bases, with 17 bases between. The germline V gene has CDR1 MNHEY and CDR2 SMNVEV (reference sequence). CDR3 size: 15 residues. The CDR3: CASSHIQGKDTEAFF. CDR3 in DNA: TGTGCCAGCAGCCACATACAGGGAAAGGACACTGAAGCTTTCTTT.

The rearrangement uses TRBV29-1 and TRBJ1-2; D might be TRBD1 (6 bases). V was trimmed by 6 bases and J by 2 bases, leaving 13 bases between them. The CDR3 has 13 amino acids. Germline V CDR1 and CDR2: SQVTM, ANQGSEA. Here the CDR3 DNA reads TGCAGCGTGGGAGGGGGGCCCAACTATGGCTACACCTTC. As protein: CSVGGGPNYGYTF.

This clone was recorded once. Here the CDR3 reads CAISSDRGNGYTF. The DNA of the CDR3 is TGTGCCATCAGTTCTGACAGGGGGAATGGCTACACCTTC. The rearrangement links TRBV10-3 to TRBJ1-2, with 9 bases aligning to TRBD1. The germline V gene encodes CDR1 ENHRY and CDR2 SYGVKD. With 5 bases clipped from V and 6 bases from J, the junction kept 4 bases outside the gene matches. The CDR3 is 13 residues long.

This chain connects TRBV5-6 to TRBJ1-5; D may be TRBD1 (5 bases). This CDR3 comprises 15 residues. Germline loops: CDR1 SGHDT, CDR2 YYEEEE. Trimming cost V 3 bases and J 4 bases, with 14 bases left between them. The CDR3 loop is CASSSRDGKNQPQHF. DNA of the CDR3: TGTGCCAGCAGCTCGCGGGACGGAAAGAATCAGCCCCAGCATTTT.

This clone was detected only once. The chain couples TRBV7-8 to TRBJ2-7; 7 bases fit TRBD1. Trimming took 5 bases from V and 1 from J; bases not matched to a gene: 2. This CDR3 region has 13 residues. Germline CDR1 SGHVS, CDR2 FQNEAQ. The DNA of the CDR3 is TGTGCCAGCAGCCCGGACAGGTCCTACGAGCAGTACTTC. Translated: CASSPDRSYEQYF.

The V gene is TRBV2, the J gene TRBJ1-2; 8 bases fit TRBD1. CDR1 and CDR2 from the germline V gene are SNHLY and FYNNEI. Trimming removed 5 bases from V and 1 base from J; junction bases left unmatched: 6. CDR3 size: 15 residues. The CDR3 region has the DNA TGTGCCAGCAGTCGGACAGGGAGCGTTAACTATGGCTACACCTTC. It is translated as CASSRTGSVNYGYTF. Full variable domain (outside the CDR3, taken from reference TRBV2 and TRBJ1-2): EPEVTQTPSHQVTQMGQEVILRCVPISNHLYFYWYRQILGQKVEFLVSFYNNEISEKSEIFDDQFSVERPDGSNFTLKIRSTKLEDSAMYFCASSRTGSVNYGYTFGSGTRLTVV.

The chain combines TRBV27 with TRBJ2-2; possibly TRBD1 for D (5 bases). The germline V gene has CDR1 MNHEY and CDR2 SMNVEV (reference sequence). Trimming left V 5 bases short and J 4 bases short, with 11 bases between. The CDR3 is made up of 14 amino acids. CDR3 sequence reads: CASSRSTGTGELFF. CDR3 in DNA: TGTGCCAGCAGTCGATCCACAGGCACCGGGGAGCTGTTTTTT.

The rearrangement links TRBV2 to TRBJ2-1, with 11 bases fitting TRBD2. CDR3 size: 19 residues. Germline V CDR1 and CDR2: SNHLY, FYNNEI. With 6 bases clipped from V and 13 bases from J, the junction kept 26 bases outside the gene matches. In nucleotides, the CDR3 is TGTGCCAGCAGCTTAGTAACTGGTGAACCGGGACTAGCGGTATACCAACAGTTCTTC. Its protein product is CASSLVTGEPGLAVYQQFF. The entire variable domain, with the rest obtained from reference TRBV2 and TRBJ2-1, is as follows: EPEVTQTPSHQVTQMGQEVILRCVPISNHLYFYWYRQILGQKVEFLVSFYNNEISEKSEIFDDQFSVERPDGSNFTLKIRSTKLEDSAMYFCASSLVTGEPGLAVYQQFFGPGTRLTVL.

The V and J genes are TRBV28 and TRBJ1-1; maybe TRBD1 (6 bases). The V gene's germline CDR1 is MDHEN and CDR2 SYDVKM. The CDR3 runs 14 residues. Trimming removed 6 bases from V and 3 bases from J, with 14 bases in between. The CDR3 protein is CASSLFYRDTEAFF. The CDR3 DNA follows: TGTGCCAGCAGCCTATTTTACAGGGACACTGAAGCTTTCTTT.

The DNA for the CDR3 is TGTGCCTGGAGGGCGGGACCCTCCTACGAGCAGTACTTC. It encodes CAWRAGPSYEQYF. The rearrangement joins TRBV30 to TRBJ2-7; D possibly corresponds to TRBD2 (6 bases). CDR3 length equals 13 residues. Germline V gene data show CDR1 as GTSNPN and CDR2 as SVGIG (reference sequence). The V end was cut by 3 bases, the J end by 0 bases, with 9 bases between.

J is TRBJ2-1 and V is TRBV3-1 (or the pseudogene TRBV3-2), with 10 bases identical to TRBD2. This CDR3 has 20 residues. V lost 4 bases, J lost 0 bases, and 15 bases stayed unmatched. The germline V gene has CDR1 LGHDT and CDR2 YNNKEL (reference sequence). Here the CDR3 reads CASSLLAGRNFLSSYNEQFF. The CDR3 nucleotides are TGTGCCAGCAGCCTACTAGCGGGGAGGAACTTCCTAAGCTCCTACAATGAGCAGTTCTTC.

The chain combines TRBV30 with TRBJ1-2, with TRBD1 identical over 7 bases. Unmatched junction bases numbered 6, after V lost 8 bases and J lost 3 bases. In germline, CDR1 is GTSNPN, CDR2 SVGIG (reference sequence). The CDR3 has 12 amino acids. DNA for the CDR3: TGTGCCGGAACAGGGGAGCACTATGGCTACACCTTC. Encoded protein: CAGTGEHYGYTF.

The chain links TRBV2 to TRBJ2-5; the D gene is possibly TRBD2 (7 bases). The germline gives CDR1 SNHLY, CDR2 FYNNEI. The ends were cut back, 6 bases at V and 1 base at J, with 15 bases in the middle. This CDR3 region has 15 residues. This chain's CDR3 is CASSGGRGPQETQYF. In DNA form, the CDR3 reads TGTGCCAGCAGCGGGGGGCGGGGACCCCAAGAGACCCAGTACTTC.

This clone has a handful of counts. The genes are TRBV7-9 and TRBJ1-1; D perhaps matches TRBD1 (5 bases). V lost 3 bases and J lost 5, with 10 bases in between. The germline V gene encodes CDR1 SEHNR and CDR2 FQNEAQ (reference sequence). CDR3 length equals 13 residues. The CDR3, as DNA: TGTGCCAGCAGCTTTTTCCGGGGGACTGAAGCTTTCTTT. Translation gives CASSFFRGTEAFF.